This T cell receptor (beta chain) stems from a study of Tregs in tolerant kidney transplant recipients (dated by TCRdb to the late 2010s). In terms of the full investigation: The transplants used related donors with nonmyeloablative bone marrow transplantation, and mixed chimerism in the human trials was transient. The study used TCRbeta sequencing to identify donor-specific regulatory T cells before combined kidney and bone marrow transplantation, then tracked those cells after transplant.

Per the germline V gene, LGHNA is the CDR1 and YSLEER is the CDR2. Trimming costs V 4 bases and J 2 bases, and their ends lie 18 bases apart. CDR3 length: 16 amino acids, cysteine to phenylalanine. Here the CDR3 DNA is all that survives: 48 bases in frame from base 1. For TCRbeta CDR3 sequencing, genomic DNA from the sorted cells was extracted using the QIAGEN DNeasy Blood and Tissue Kit. High-throughput TCRbeta CDR3 sequencing, including PCR amplification with bias correction and internal controls, was performed commercially through immunoSEQ. For the original study's pipeline: Unique productive TCRbeta sequences were defined by CDR3 nucleotide sequence where primers matched, otherwise by CDR3 amino acid sequence with Vbeta and Jbeta genes. As a correction for sorting error, sequences shared between sorted populations at a frequency ratio of 2:1 or less were discarded, and the remaining shared sequences were assigned to the higher population. A sequence counted as donor-reactive if, in CFSE-low cells, the sequence had a frequency of at least 0.01% and was expanded at least 5-fold compared with unstimulated cells. Repertoire divergence was quantified by Jensen-Shannon divergence using the top 100 TCRbeta sequences ranked by frequency. For samples with multiple sequencing runs, sorting error was corrected in each run separately before the runs were combined. TCRdb limited this immuneACCESS table to in-frame rearrangements with V and J called. A share of clones is missing; checked studies link under half to unresolved V genes, and the rest is unexplained. That table gives V, J and clone size, and the DNA gave D and trimming. The sample table contains about 64,000 clones; only one count was recorded for less than 98% of them. The ten largest clones capture 0.34% of the sample.

In the paper's terms, the time point label means: blood sample drawn before combined kidney and bone marrow transplant. Unstimulated Tregs (CD4+CD25+CD127-), CD4+ non-Tregs (CD4+CD25-), CD4 and CD8 cells were FACS-sorted from thawed PBMCs. Prior to Treg sorting, thawed PBMCs were rested overnight with 200 IU/ml IL-2 at 37 degrees C. The patients were a handful of recipients of combined kidney and bone marrow transplants from the ITN036ST trial, and samples were available only for these trial subjects. Healthy control blood was processed to PBMCs by Ficoll density gradient and cryopreserved, and patient PBMCs were collected before and after transplant. General conclusions and limits of the study: Donor-specific Treg expansion exceeded global Treg expansion in tolerant patients, suggesting antigen-driven rather than nonspecific expansion. Expanding Tregs with activated donor B cells appeared to identify the most biologically relevant and donor-specific TCRbeta repertoire. For some patients, the PCR primers changed as time went on, which meant samples from those patients could not be compared with one another at the nucleotide level. The study was limited by small patient numbers, and the findings need validation in larger populations and under other immunosuppression protocols. Biological reproducibility was not directly assessed, although technical replication error appeared to be minimal.

This clone was seen just once. This clone's antigen is unknown. No much larger clonotype is one base removed from it; base qualities were not supplied. The V and J segments used are TRBV4-3 and TRBJ2-7; the best D guess is TRBD1, with 6 bases matching. The sequencing here drew on Tregs from blood, taken before the transplant. This receptor was obtained from a human donor who received a combined kidney and bone marrow transplant. The DNA sequence is TGCGCCAGCAGCCTTAAGTTCACAGGGAGACCCTACGAGCAGTACTTC. Translated, this is CASSLKFTGRPYEQYF.